The 5 T cell receptor beta chains below all came from one sample that was sequenced in a study of shared clonotypes between healthy human individuals. The method was immunoSEQ multiplex PCR; TCRdb's version includes in-frame clones alone and lacks a portion of them. The data show millions of clones, around 90% seen once. Sequenced sample: naive CD4+ T cells sorted from blood. Specified subset: CD45RA+ positively selected. These receptor sequences come from a man aged 18-30 years in good health.

The rearrangement uses TRBV16 and TRBJ2-4; a possible D gene is TRBD1 (6 bases). There are 13 residues in the CDR3. The V gene's germline CDR1 is KGHSY and CDR2 FQNENV. V was clipped by 0 bases and J by 7 bases, with 7 bases between them. In DNA form, the CDR3 reads TGTGCCAGCAGCCAATCTCAGGGGAACATTCAGTACTTC. It is translated as CASSQSQGNIQYF.

The chain is built from TRBV2 and TRBJ2-7; TRBD2 might be the D (6 bases). The germline V gene encodes CDR1 SNHLY and CDR2 FYNNEI. The CDR3 has 14 residues. The V end was cut by 1 base, the J end by 4 bases, with 11 bases between. CDR3 nucleotides: TGTGCCAGCAGTGAAGGCAGCGGGTCGTACGAGCAGTACTTC. It is translated as CASSEGSGSYEQYF.

The chain has TRBV18 and TRBJ1-1; D remains ambiguous. This CDR3 is 16 amino acids long. The germline V gene encodes CDR1 KGHSH and CDR2 LQKENI. V gave up 3 bases and J gave up 0 bases, with 14 bases separating them. The DNA for the CDR3 is TGTGCCAGCTCACCTACATCCCCAGGTTTGAACACTGAAGCTTTCTTT. This translates into CASSPTSPGLNTEAFF. The full variable domain, in which reference TRBV18 and TRBJ1-1 provide the parts outside the CDR3, is NAGVMQNPRHLVRRRGQEARLRCSPMKGHSHVYWYRQLPEEGLKFMVYLQKENIIDESGMPKERFSAEFPKEGPSILRIQQVVRGDSAAYFCASSPTSPGLNTEAFFGQGTRLTVV.

The V call is TRBV2, the J call TRBJ2-2; 12 bases map to TRBD2. V lost 6 bases and J lost 9; bases outside the gene matches: 5. CDR3 size: 14 residues. Germline CDR1 is SNHLY and CDR2 is FYNNEI. This CDR3 is CASSPGTSGRELFF. CDR3 DNA sequence: TGTGCCAGCAGCCCCGGGACTAGCGGGCGGGAGCTGTTTTTT.

In the case of this clone: Distinct nucleotide sequences in the sample also encode this CDR3. Here the CDR3 DNA reads TGTGCCAGCAGCCAAGATTTAGCGGGGGGCCCCACAGATACGCAGTATTTT. As protein: CASSQDLAGGPTDTQYF. The chain is built from TRBV4-2 and TRBJ2-3, with 10 bases lining up with TRBD2. Germline CDR1 is LGHNA and CDR2 is YNFKEQ. J gave up 2 bases and V 0 bases, and 5 bases lay outside the gene matches. The CDR3 sequence is 17 residues long.